Each of the 21 T cell receptor beta chains below was sequenced from the same sample in a study of T cell repertoires in cytomegalovirus infection. TCRdb ran MiXCR on the reads and lists one entry per CDR3 protein. The profile covers some 500,000 distinct CDR3 sequences, with roughly a third appearing a single time and roughly a sixth taken by the ten largest. These TCRs' antigens remain unknown. Sequencing was performed on cultured PBMCs, taken from culture after CMV antigen stimulation. These receptors were collected from a human donor in good health (CMV status not recorded). Some clones in this sample may be carry-over from other donors' samples.

CDR3 coding DNA: TGTGCCAGCACCCAGGCGGGGGCGAACACGCAGTATTTT. It yields the protein CASTQAGANTQYF. The chain carries TRBV7-2 and TRBJ2-3; a possible D gene is TRBD2 (7 bases). CDR3 length equals 13 residues. Germline loops: CDR1 SGHTA, CDR2 FQGNSA. V was cut by 7 bases and J by 9 bases, with 17 bases left in between.

J is TRBJ2-7 and V is TRBV12-3 or TRBV12-4, with no clear D. V dropped 2 bases and J dropped 3 bases, with 8 bases sitting between them. The CDR3 is 13 amino acids. The CDR3 here is CASSLQNYYEQYF. CDR3 sequence (DNA): TGTGCCAGCAGTTTACAGAACTACTACGAGCAGTACTTC.

The chain joins TRBV4-1 to TRBJ1-2; D is unclear. Germline lookup yields CDR1 MGHRA and CDR2 YSYEKL. The CDR3 runs 13 residues. The V end was cut by 0 bases, the J end by 8 bases, with 10 bases between. The CDR3 loop is CASSQDRRGGYTF. CDR3 sequence (DNA): TGCGCCAGCAGCCAAGATAGACGGGGAGGCTACACCTTC.

Many counts were recorded for this clonotype. The V call is TRBV7-6, the J call TRBJ2-1; 11 nucleotides align to TRBD2. The trim removed 0 bases at V and 7 bases at J, leaving 8 bases unmatched. Per the germline V gene, CDR1 is SGHVS and CDR2 is FNYEAQ. The CDR3 has 17 residues. The CDR3 DNA reads as TGTGCCAGCAGCTTAGCGCGGGTAGCGGGAGGGAAGAATGAGCAGTTCTTC. This sequence encodes CASSLARVAGGKNEQFF.

Only one count was recorded for this clonotype. The chain recombines TRBV6-2 or TRBV6-3 with TRBJ2-3; TRBD2 aligns across 9 bases. Germline assignment: CDR1 MNHEY and CDR2 SVGEGT. This CDR3 contains 17 residues. V lost 3 bases and J lost 2; bases outside the gene matches: 9. The CDR3 sequence: CASSYRYSGGFTDTQYF. The CDR3, as DNA: TGTGCCAGCAGTTATCGGTATAGCGGGGGATTCACAGATACGCAGTATTTT.

V gene TRBV11-2 combines with J gene TRBJ2-1; possibly TRBD2 for D (6 bases). CDR3 size: 16 residues. V was shortened by 5 bases and J by 5 bases, with 19 bases between the two germline ends. The germline CDR1 and CDR2 sequences are SGHAT and FQNNGV. The CDR3 nucleotides are TGTGCCAGCAGCCCCGGTCCACCCCGGGAGCACAATGAGCAGTTCTTC. It specifies CASSPGPPREHNEQFF.

This clonotype was detected a few times. The chain has TRBV12-3 or TRBV12-4 and TRBJ2-5; no reliable D call. The CDR3 loop spans 14 amino acids. V was clipped by 5 bases and J by 2 bases, with 12 bases between them. The CDR3 region is CASSVSRVQETQYF. Written as DNA, the CDR3 is TGTGCCAGCAGTGTCTCACGGGTTCAAGAGACCCAGTACTTC.

The chain uses TRBV5-1 and TRBJ2-2; D gene ambiguous. The CDR3 has 11 residues. The germline V and J ends were trimmed by 6 bases and 7 bases, with 7 bases remaining between them. From germline, CDR1 is SGHRS and CDR2 YFSETQ. CDR3 in DNA: TGCGCCAGCATGGCCGGCGGGGAGCTGTTTTTT. This gives the protein CASMAGGELFF.

A few counts support this clonotype. The J gene is TRBJ2-1, the V gene TRBV7-9; the D gene is possibly TRBD1 (5 bases). CDR1 SEHNR and CDR2 FQNEAQ come from the germline V gene (reference sequence). The CDR3 contains 14 residues. The V gene lost 8 bases and the J gene lost 2 bases, with 13 bases spanning the gap. CDR3 bases: TGTGCCAGCGCCAGGGCCCCTCCCTACAATGAGCAGTTCTTC. Amino acid sequence: CASARAPPYNEQFF. The complete variable domain, with remaining parts taken from reference TRBV7-9 and TRBJ2-1, reads DTGVSQNPRHKITKRGQNVTFRCDPISEHNRLYWYRQTLGQGPEFLTYFQNEAQLEKSRLLSDRFSAERPKGSFSTLEIQRTEQGDSAMYLCASARAPPYNEQFFGPGTRLTVL.

This clonotype was detected only a few times. This sequence joins TRBV19 and TRBJ2-1; 7 positions agree with TRBD2. The CDR3 spans 17 residues. The V and J ends lost 5 bases and 10 bases, in that order; junction bases with no gene match: 20. Germline loops: CDR1 LNHDA, CDR2 SQIVND (reference sequence). The CDR3 spells CASSPTALAVVSAEQFF. CDR3 DNA sequence: TGTGCCAGTAGTCCCACAGCCCTAGCGGTGGTATCCGCCGAGCAGTTCTTC.

This clonotype was observed at least ten times. The genes are TRBV7-2 and TRBJ1-5; D gene ambiguous. This CDR3 is 12 amino acids long. Germline-derived CDR1 and CDR2 are SGHTA and FQGNSA. Trimming pared 5 bases from V and 6 bases from J, leaving 8 bases between. The CDR3 loop reads CASSPPSQPQHF. CDR3 sequence (DNA): TGTGCCAGCAGCCCGCCGAGTCAGCCCCAGCATTTT. The full variable domain, with the rest looked up from reference TRBV7-2 and TRBJ1-5, is GAGVSQSPSNKVTEKGKDVELRCDPISGHTALYWYRQSLGQGLEFLIYFQGNSAPDKSGLPSDRFSAERTGGSVSTLTIQRTQQEDSAVYLCASSPPSQPQHFGDGTRLSIL.

V and J are TRBV19 and TRBJ1-6, with D hard to call. CDR1 LNHDA and CDR2 SQIVND come from the germline V gene (reference sequence). V shed 8 bases and J shed 6 bases, with 14 bases lying between them. The CDR3 has 14 residues. CDR3 coding DNA: TGTGCCAGTGGCCCACGAGCTTTTAATTCACCCCTCCACTTT. Its translation is CASGPRAFNSPLHF.

The genes are TRBV6-1 and TRBJ1-1, with D possibly matching TRBD1 (5 bases). Per germline, CDR1 MNHNS and CDR2 SASEGT. Trimming removed 6 bases from V and 3 bases from J, with 11 bases in between. This CDR3 region has 13 residues. The CDR3 bases are TGTGCCAGCAGAGGGGTAGGGTACACTGAAGCTTTCTTT. Protein: CASRGVGYTEAFF.

J is TRBJ2-1 and V is TRBV7-2, with 10 bases matching TRBD2. This CDR3 is built from 19 residues. V gave up 4 bases and J gave up 3 bases; unmatched junction bases: 15. The V gene's germline CDR1 is SGHTA and CDR2 FQGNSA. In nucleotides, the CDR3 is TGTGCCAGCAGCTCCAGAGGGATAGCGGGAGGTAGTTTCTACAATGAGCAGTTCTTC. It yields the protein CASSSRGIAGGSFYNEQFF. The full variable domain, its missing parts supplied by reference TRBV7-2 and TRBJ2-1, is GAGVSQSPSNKVTEKGKDVELRCDPISGHTALYWYRQSLGQGLEFLIYFQGNSAPDKSGLPSDRFSAERTGGSVSTLTIQRTQQEDSAVYLCASSSRGIAGGSFYNEQFFGPGTRLTVL.

The V and J genes are TRBV30 and TRBJ2-3; no clear D. This CDR3 has 14 amino acids. Germline loops: CDR1 GTSNPN, CDR2 SVGIG (reference sequence). The V gene lost 0 bases and the J gene lost 6 bases, with 13 bases spanning the gap. The CDR3 loop is CAWSVGSAADTQYF. The CDR3 nucleotides read TGTGCCTGGAGTGTAGGTTCCGCAGCCGATACGCAGTATTTT.

This clonotype has only a few counts. V usage is TRBV7-2 and J usage is TRBJ2-5; D not certain. This CDR3 region has 13 residues. The V gene's germline CDR1 is SGHTA and CDR2 FQGNSA. V was clipped by 5 bases and J by 5 bases, with 12 bases between them. The CDR3 spells CASSMRVPETQYF. CDR3 DNA: TGTGCCAGCAGCATGCGAGTCCCCGAGACCCAGTACTTC.

The chain recombines TRBV11-2 with TRBJ2-3; D unresolved. Germline CDR1 is SGHAT and CDR2 is FQNNGV. The CDR3 consists of 14 residues. Trimming removed 0 bases from V and 4 bases from J, with 8 bases in between. The CDR3 is CASSLDSFPDTQYF. The DNA for the CDR3 is TGTGCCAGCAGCTTAGATTCGTTTCCAGATACGCAGTATTTT.

V is TRBV7-2 and J is TRBJ1-2; D call uncertain. The germline V and J ends were trimmed by 4 bases and 6 bases, with 15 bases remaining between them. The CDR3 consists of 14 residues. Germline V lookup: CDR1 SGHTA, CDR2 FQGNSA. The CDR3 reads CASSSATPRNGYTF. The CDR3 DNA follows: TGTGCCAGCAGCTCCGCCACACCAAGGAATGGCTACACCTTC. The whole variable domain, remainder taken from reference TRBV7-2 and TRBJ1-2, is GAGVSQSPSNKVTEKGKDVELRCDPISGHTALYWYRQSLGQGLEFLIYFQGNSAPDKSGLPSDRFSAERTGGSVSTLTIQRTQQEDSAVYLCASSSATPRNGYTFGSGTRLTVV.

The chain carries TRBV6-2 or TRBV6-3 and TRBJ2-2; D may be TRBD1 (6 bases). Trimming pared 6 bases from V and 0 bases from J, leaving 11 bases between. Germline CDR1 reads MNHEY; CDR2 reads SVGEGT. The CDR3 consists of 15 residues. The CDR3 protein is CASRGRTANTGELFF. The CDR3 DNA reads TGTGCCAGCAGGGGACGGACAGCGAACACCGGGGAGCTGTTTTTT.

CDR3 sequence: CASSSTRLDEKLFF. CDR3 sequence (DNA): TGTGCCAGCAGCAGCACCCGCCTTGATGAAAAACTGTTTTTT. The V gene is TRBV6-2 or TRBV6-3, the J gene TRBJ1-4; D uncertain. Germline V gives CDR1 MNHEY, CDR2 SVGEGT. The germline V and J ends were trimmed by 6 bases and 6 bases, with 14 bases remaining between them. The CDR3 consists of 14 residues.

Remarks on this clonotype: This may be a read error: a much more frequent sequence differs by one nucleotide. The chain is built from TRBV5-6 and TRBJ2-1, with D unresolved. CDR1 and CDR2 from the germline V gene are SGHDT and YYEEEE. The CDR3 has 13 residues. The CDR3 bases are TGTGCCAGCAGCCAGGTTCATCGAGATGAGAAGTTCTTC. Encoded protein: CASSQVHRDEKFF.